These T cell receptor beta chains were read from a single sample in a study of T cell responses to AZD1222 COVID-19 vaccine. Produced via immunoSEQ multiplex PCR; TCRdb's table is partial and in-frame only. The sample yields about 130,000 clones, about 91% seen once. The source material was peripheral blood, sampled on day 0 of AZD1222 vaccination. The receptors shown here come from an adult in good health. Each CDR3 is given with its conserved first and last residue. The order of the fields is V gene, clone size, CDR3 protein. Expanded clones are given a class, and other clones once, few, many or no size at all.

>TRBV5-6|-
CASSGGRLDRGYQPQHF
>TRBV18|-
CASSPGQGYGYTF
>TRBV2|-
CASSKTGEAPLEQYF
>TRBV7-2|once
CASSLVRGLEKYDEQYF
>TRBV27|-
CASSLLGGDTQYF
>TRBV5-1|-
CASSSGTPQETQYF
>TRBV2|-
CASSGTGGLHF
>TRBV6-4|-
CASSVQAGRDTQYF
>TRBV5-1|-
CASSLSDTQETQYF
>TRBV6-4|few
CASSAGTGSYNEQFF
>TRBV7-8|few
CASSLTDSGNTIYF
>TRBV13|-
CASSPSQTSGRPSSYNEQFF
>TRBV9|-
CASSDTGWENSPLHF
>TRBV28|once
CASSLSGLGLLNEQFF
>TRBV11-3|-
CASSLDQAPDNGYTF
>TRBV6-2/TRBV6-3|-
CASSPLWVGYTF
>TRBV6-1|-
CASSDGPNTEAFF
>TRBV10-3|-
CAISQVGSSSGNTIYF
>TRBV5-1|-
CASSLEDSYEQYF
>TRBV4-2|-
CASSQDLEGQVNTEAFF
>TRBV2|-
CASLGGHSPLHF
>TRBV7-9|-
CASSLALAGAYNEQFF
>TRBV9|-
CASSVAAETGRYGYTF
>TRBV6-2/TRBV6-3|-
CASSYSGQTQYF
>TRBV24-1|medium-sized
CATSGNRDTDTQYF
>TRBV20-1|-
CSASILAGVSYEQYF
>TRBV9|-
CASSVGEQGLAF
>TRBV6-5|-
CASSYLEEPSLQYF
>TRBV5-4|-
CASSPGQGNYGYTF
>TRBV19|-
CASVWDPSNTGELFF
>TRBV5-6|-
CASSGIDRAIYF
>TRBV19|-
CASKASGVYEQYF
>TRBV5-5|-
CASSSDSSGANVLTF
>TRBV19|few
CASRPRTVRNTGELFF
>TRBV13|-
CASSLGDRTVYGYTF
>TRBV6-5|-
CASSSGSTEAFF
>TRBV10-3|-
CAISYLGTSGAGELFF
>TRBV19|-
CASSRLTPNEQFF
>TRBV29-1|-
CSVSVPGRHTYEQYF
>TRBV19|-
CASSMGTGTGNSPLHF
>TRBV7-9|-
CASSFLSGSGETQYF
>TRBV19|-
CASGQGEPNYGYTF
>TRBV5-4|-
CASSLAGQGGTEAFF
>TRBV19|-
CASSMGQLTYEQYF
>TRBV20-1|-
CSARAGFEQYF
>TRBV27|-
CASSFGTGTSSPLHF
>TRBV6-6|-
CASSQGSSYNSPLHF